The present T cell receptor beta chain was sequenced within a study of cytomegalovirus exposure and HLA in healthy donors. This CDR3 region has 13 residues. The V gene lost 2 bases and the J gene lost 7 bases, with 9 bases spanning the gap. The germline CDR1 and CDR2 sequences are SGHTA and FQGNSA. 13 Jbeta primers and 60 Vbeta primers were used for the PCR. Assay: immunoSEQ multiplex PCR; the TCRdb copy retains only in-frame clones and omits some. The repertoire consists of 150,000 to 200,000 clones, with roughly four fifths occurring once and the leading ten covering more than 1.5%. The source of this sequence is a man in his late teens or twenties in good health and CMV-seronegative. The chain carries TRBV7-2 and TRBJ2-1; tentative D call: TRBD2 (5 bases). The sequenced material came from PBMCs. In DNA form, the CDR3 reads TGTGCCAGCAGCTTAAGGACTCTAAATGAGCAGTTCTTC. This codes for CASSLRTLNEQFF.